One T cell receptor beta chain is described in this entry. The antigen it recognizes is unknown. Per-nucleotide qualities are absent, and no much larger clonotype sits a single base away. The data were taken from a study of T cell responses to AZD1222 COVID-19 vaccine (dated by TCRdb to the early 2020s). Concerning the study at large: Because spike-specific TCR depth and breadth did not differ between the two schedules, AZD1222 recipients who got a second dose at roughly 4 weeks were pooled with those who got a second dose at roughly 12 weeks. Trial participants were enrolled into age subgroups of 18-55, 56-69 and 70-plus years, which contained roughly 140, 27 and 60 TCR-sequenced participants, respectively. TCR sequencing was performed for 230 to 250 trial participants, of whom around 200 were given two doses of AZD1222 and around 25 were given two doses of MenACWY control vaccine.

The CDR3 regions of human TCRbeta chains were analyzed by immunosequencing. Turning to the authors' computational methods: TCRs in the repertoires were compared against a reference library of SARS-CoV-2-specific TCRs that had been generated with the MIRA antigen-specificity platform. Breadth was defined as the fraction of unique TCRs that were SARS-CoV-2-associated. Depth was defined as the fraction of total T cells that were SARS-CoV-2-associated. Using the MIRA data, every spike-specific TCR was mapped to the spike region that the TCR reacted to and assigned to either a CD4 or a CD8 class. Log10-transformed breadth and depth values were compared by one-way ANOVA with Sidak's multiple comparisons tests. The source is immuneACCESS, and TCRdb retained only in-frame sequences with V and J called. Part of the clones is not carried over; for the studies checked, unresolved V genes explain less than half of this, and the remainder is unexplained. The D gene and trimming were derived from the DNA, and the V and J assignments and clone size from that table. The sample has under 85,000 clones on record, around nine tenths of them singletons. The ten top clones hold around 9.9% of the sample.

The paper's findings and limits, for the study overall: Vaccine-associated CD4 TCRs spanned the whole spike protein, with dominant responses in regions 160-218 and 743-854. No day 14 peak-response samples were available, so repertoires were characterized only after the peak T cell response. Reportedly, almost half of the unique spike-specific TCRs recognized epitopes lying outside the regions that are mutated in the B.1.351 and B.1.1.7 variants. Participants were mostly white British, with more females than males. The authors suggested clonal diversity may have been underestimated. Conclusions about previously exposed vaccinees are limited, since just five or six AZD1222 recipients were seropositive for SARS-CoV-2 at baseline. After two AZD1222 doses, spike-specific TCR breadth and depth were significantly higher than at day 0 and than in MenACWY recipients. The 56-69-year group was small, and its depth increase did not reach significance, likely because of low power.

CDR1 LGHDT and CDR2 YNNKEL were looked up in the germline V gene (reference sequence). V was cut back by 4 bases and J by 4 bases, leaving a gap of 12 bases between them. The CDR3 spans 14 residues, from the cysteine through the phenylalanine. The only DNA kept is the CDR3, 42 bases in frame from the first base. Sample time point, as interpreted from the label and publication: baseline before first vaccination. Vaccinee samples were obtained from the UK trials COV001 and COV002, which included a single-blind randomized controlled phase 2/3 trial of AZD1222 (ChAdOx1 nCoV-19) in healthy adults. Trial participant PBMC samples were collected at day 0 and day 28 after the second dose for TCRbeta chain sequencing.

The receptor was derived from an adult in good health. In this chain, TRBV3-1 (or the pseudogene TRBV3-2) is recombined with TRBJ2-3, and TRBD2 may be the D gene, going by 7 matching bases. The starting material was peripheral blood, obtained on day 0 of AZD1222 vaccination. For the CDR3, the sequence is CASSRGGPADTQYF. The sequenced DNA is TGTGCCAGCAGCCGGGGGGGCCCGGCAGATACGCAGTATTTT.